This TCR beta chain was documented in a study of blood T cells in healthy people across ages (dated by TCRdb to about 2015). Concerning the study at large: In model experiments, template switching captured roughly one uniquely barcoded TCR beta cDNA molecule for every two T cells. Age-related changes in TCR beta repertoire diversity were measured in the study by deep sequencing normalized with unique cDNA molecular identifiers. Four age groups were formed from the donors: young (average approximately 16 years), middle-aged (around 39), aged (roughly 59) and long-lived (less than 85). To avoid experimental bias, donors of different ages were distributed randomly across sequencing lanes. For two donors (one aged 18 to 29 and one aged 80 or older), the study analyzed two additional independent replicas of 1 million unique cDNA reads from the same blood draw.

The donors were roughly 39 Caucasian individuals from Russia, aged about 6 to 95 years, who were systemically healthy. Ten milliliters of peripheral blood were drawn from each donor into EDTA-treated Vacutainer tubes. Ficoll-Paque density-gradient centrifugation was used to isolate PBMCs, with at least 6 million obtained per sample. Total RNA was extracted from PBMCs with Trizol reagent, with at least 6 micrograms obtained per sample. For every donor, flow cytometry on a PBMC aliquot measured the percentage of naive CD45RAhigh/CD27high T cells. The paper as a whole reports these results and caveats: Estimates of total diversity from one million sequenced T cells were regarded as lower bounds and underestimates. As age increased, observed TCR beta diversity per million T cells dropped in a roughly linear way, and a significant reduction was already evident by age 40. Bulk unsorted PBMC profiling prevented conclusive comparison of naive and antigen-experienced compartments. The CMV infection status of donors was not known, potentially confounding age-related changes in expanded clonotypes. Compared with the aged group, more naive CD4+ T cells, fewer expanded clones and increased TCR diversity were shown by the long-lived group, suggesting age selection. A strong correlation was found between observed TCR beta diversity and the percentage of naive T cells measured by flow cytometry.

The CDR3 goes from the cysteine to the phenylalanine over 13 residues. The retained sequence is limited to the CDR3, 39 bases, with the frame set at the first base. Trimming removed 1 base from V and 0 bases from J, leaving 6 bases between the germline ends. CDR1 and CDR2 were assigned from the germline V gene (reference sequence) as DFQATT and SNEGSKA. Library generation was performed with 5' RACE. The sequencer was an Illumina HiSeq 2500. A second roughly 6 to 12 cycle PCR used a sample-barcoded 5' primer and a J-beta primer mix. A unique molecular identifier was introduced onto each TCR beta cDNA molecule by a template-switch 5' adaptor carrying 12 random nucleotides. Each sample yielded at least 3 million CDR3-containing paired-end reads. First-strand cDNA was synthesized from all RNA with the Mint cDNA synthesis kit, primed by a TRBC-specific oligonucleotide. After uracil-DNA glycosylase treatment, a first 18-cycle PCR used universal primers M1SS and BC2_uni_R on all cDNA. Per the source publication's procedure: Each sample was normalized by randomly selecting 1 million high-quality reads, each carrying a distinct molecular identifier. Reads sharing molecular identifiers were discarded rather than binned into consensus sequences. MiTCR, set to a Q25 quality threshold and the strictest error-elimination algorithm, was used for CDR3 identification, clonotype clustering and error correction. Lower-bound total TCR beta diversity was estimated with a nonparametric unseen species model using Euler transformation. TCRdb applied fastp at Q25 and MiXCR to the public reads, then kept only in-frame beta chains. When rows share a CDR3 protein, they turn into one entry using the most common DNA and genes. The V and J calls here are based on TCRdb, not the publication. The sample records around 1.5 million distinct CDR3 sequences, roughly 32% of which are singletons. Around 10% of the sample comes from the top ten.

Only one count was recorded for this clonotype. Its specific antigen is unknown. No base-level quality is on record; no much larger clone is a single base apart. A lone read gives weak evidence. The sequencing input was blood. This TCR was recovered from a woman under 40 in good health. The chain is assembled from TRBV20-1 and TRBJ1-2; the D segment cannot be called with confidence. In nucleotides, the sequence is TGCAGTGCTAGAGCGTCCGCTAACTATGGCTACACCTTC. The translation is CSARASANYGYTF.